These 28 T cell receptor beta chains share one sample of origin, sequenced in a study of blood T cells in healthy people across ages. A J-beta primer mix and a sample-barcoded 5' primer were used in a second PCR of roughly 6 to 12 cycles. Via MiXCR, TCRdb re-called the 5' RACE reads, giving one row per CDR3 protein. The table shows 1.5 million to 1.9 million distinct CDR3 sequences, with 35% to 45% occurring only once. The sequenced sample consisted of blood. Receptors were obtained from a woman aged 18 to 35 in good health.

This clonotype was picked up a small number of times. The chain combines TRBV28 with TRBJ2-1; unclear D gene. The CDR3 runs to 14 residues. V was cut by 4 bases and J by 0 bases, with 7 bases left in between. CDR1 MDHEN and CDR2 SYDVKM come from the germline V gene. The CDR3 region is CASSSRHSYNEQFF. The CDR3 bases are TGTGCCAGCAGTTCCAGGCACTCCTACAATGAGCAGTTCTTC.

This clonotype was picked up a small number of times. The chain has TRBV28 and TRBJ2-7; D tentatively reads TRBD1 or TRBD2 (6 bases each). The CDR3 is made up of 16 amino acids. The ends were cut back, 2 bases at V and 1 base at J, with 15 bases in the middle. Germline CDR1 and CDR2: MDHEN and SYDVKM. CDR3 in amino acids: CASSLGPRGQSYEQYF. CDR3 DNA: TGTGCCAGCAGTTTAGGTCCACGGGGGCAGTCCTACGAGCAGTACTTC.

The chain combines TRBV6-4 with TRBJ2-1, with a weak D call TRBD2 (6 bases). The end of the DNA is better explained by TRBJ2-7, so the J call may be wrong. CDR3 length equals 15 residues. The V gene's germline CDR1 is MRHNA and CDR2 SNTAGT. Written as DNA, the CDR3 is TGTGCCAGCAGTGATGCGGGGAGCTCCTACAATGAGCAGTACTTC. Protein sequence: CASSDAGSSYNEQYF.

The V gene is TRBV29-1, the J gene TRBJ2-5, with TRBD1 matching 9 bases. CDR3 size: 13 residues. The V gene's germline CDR1 is SQVTM and CDR2 ANQGSEA. V lost 7 bases and J lost 4; bases outside the gene matches: 7. CDR3 coding DNA: TGCAGCGCTCACAGGGGGCTCGGAGAGACCCAGTACTTC. As protein: CSAHRGLGETQYF.

This chain joins TRBV28 and TRBJ2-1, with 10 bases aligning to TRBD2. Judging by the DNA end, TRBJ2-7 fits better; the J call may be wrong. The CDR3 totals 14 residues. The germline V gene has CDR1 MDHEN and CDR2 SYDVKM. CDR3: CASTTGLAFFEQYF. The CDR3 DNA reads TGTGCCAGCACCACGGGACTAGCGTTTTTCGAGCAGTACTTC.

The chain carries TRBV4-3 and TRBJ2-1; 12 bases map to TRBD2. Germline loops: CDR1 LGHNA, CDR2 YSLEER. This CDR3 has 18 amino acids. Trimming cost V 2 bases and J 7 bases; bases outside gene matches: 12. In DNA, the CDR3 is TGCGCCAGCAGCCAAAAAGGGGGACTAGCGGGCCGAGGGAATGAGCAGTTCTTC. Amino acid sequence: CASSQKGGLAGRGNEQFF.

The chain joins TRBV29-1 to TRBJ2-7; TRBD1 is a possible D gene (5 bases). The CDR3 has 12 residues. Germline V gives CDR1 SQVTM, CDR2 ANQGSEA. V was cut by 7 bases and J by 0 bases, with 10 bases left in between. The CDR3 loop reads CSARVYSYEQYF. The DNA of the CDR3 is TGCAGCGCCAGGGTTTACTCCTACGAGCAGTACTTC.

The chain recombines TRBV20-1 with TRBJ2-2; 7 bases map to TRBD1. The length of the CDR3 is 14 residues. V was clipped by 6 bases and J by 1 base; unmatched bases: 5. Germline CDR1 and CDR2: DFQATT and SNEGSKA (reference sequence). Written as DNA, the CDR3 is TGCAGTGCGGAAGGACAGGTGAACACCGGGGAGCTGTTTTTT. This sequence encodes CSAEGQVNTGELFF.

This clonotype was seen more than once but under ten times. This chain uses TRBV4-3 with TRBJ2-1, with D perhaps matching TRBD1 (5 bases). The CDR3 extends over 16 amino acids. CDR1 and CDR2 (germline): LGHNA, YSLEER. V lost 0 bases and J lost 4, with 13 bases in between. In DNA, the CDR3 is TGCGCCAGCAGCCAAGATACGTGGGGCGATTACAATGAGCAGTTCTTC. Its protein product is CASSQDTWGDYNEQFF.

The rearrangement joins TRBV9 to TRBJ2-1, with 11 bases that match TRBD1. The germline gives CDR1 SGDLS, CDR2 YYNGEE. After removal of 4 bases from V and 7 bases from J, the junction contained 13 bases not matched to a gene. CDR3 size: 17 residues. CDR3 protein: CASSRGTGTGGMNEQFF. The CDR3 DNA sequence: TGTGCCAGCAGCCGAGGAACCGGGACAGGGGGAATGAATGAGCAGTTCTTC.

This clonotype was counted only a few times. This chain connects TRBV9 to TRBJ1-2; D gene uncertain. Trimming pared 3 bases from V and 1 base from J, leaving 10 bases between. The germline CDR1 and CDR2 sequences are SGDLS and YYNGEE. CDR3 size: 14 residues. The CDR3 DNA sequence: TGTGCCAGCAGCGGTAAGGGAAATAACTATGGCTACACCTTC. This gives the protein CASSGKGNNYGYTF.

V is TRBV2 and J is TRBJ2-1; no firm D call. V was trimmed by 7 bases and J by 8 bases, leaving 15 bases between them. Germline V lookup: CDR1 SNHLY, CDR2 FYNNEI. The CDR3 runs to 13 residues. CDR3 in amino acids: CASTPSEVDEQFF. DNA of the CDR3: TGTGCCAGCACCCCTAGTGAGGTGGATGAGCAGTTCTTC.

The chain's CDR3 is CATSRDRVTTEAFF. CDR3 in DNA: TGTGCCACCAGCAGAGATAGGGTCACCACTGAAGCTTTCTTT. V usage is TRBV15 and J usage is TRBJ1-1; D is uncertain. Germline V gene lookup returns CDR1 LNHNV and CDR2 YYDKDF (reference sequence). Trimming took 0 bases from V and 4 from J, leaving 9 bases between them. CDR3 size: 14 residues.

The chain couples TRBV9 to TRBJ2-3, with 7 nucleotides matching TRBD2. This CDR3 region has 15 residues. Germline-derived CDR1 and CDR2 are SGDLS and YYNGEE. Losses at the gene ends were 3 bases for V and 0 bases for J; bases not matched to a gene: 4. The DNA of the CDR3 is TGTGCCAGCAGCGCCTTTAGCGGGAGCACAGATACGCAGTATTTT. This sequence encodes CASSAFSGSTDTQYF.

This clonotype came up a few times. The V gene is TRBV25-1, the J gene TRBJ2-5, with no clear D. The CDR3 length is 14 residues. The germline V gene encodes CDR1 MGHDK and CDR2 SYGVNS. With 6 bases removed from V and 4 bases from J, the gap between germline ends came to 15 bases. The CDR3 loop is CASSLHRIGETQYF. CDR3 DNA sequence: TGTGCCAGCAGCCTCCACCGGATTGGAGAGACCCAGTACTTC.

This chain uses TRBV2 with TRBJ2-7; 8 bases are a match to TRBD1. From germline, CDR1 is SNHLY and CDR2 FYNNEI. CDR3 length equals 16 residues. Losses at the gene ends were 7 bases for V and 2 bases for J; bases not matched to a gene: 13. The CDR3 DNA reads TGTGCCAGCACTGTGGAGGGACAGGTTAGCCCCTACGAGCAGTACTTC. Translation gives CASTVEGQVSPYEQYF.

The table lists this clonotype with a few counts. This chain connects TRBV9 to TRBJ2-1; 9 bases agree with TRBD1. Per germline, CDR1 SGDLS and CDR2 YYNGEE. The CDR3 consists of 18 residues. Unmatched junction bases numbered 16, after V lost 0 bases and J lost 9 bases. CDR3 in amino acids: CASSVGGEQGAFLREQFF. DNA for the CDR3: TGTGCCAGCAGCGTAGGGGGGGAACAGGGGGCTTTTCTCCGTGAGCAGTTCTTC.

The chain employs TRBV2 and TRBJ2-2; the D gene is possibly TRBD1 (5 bases). The CDR3 is 17 residues long. V lost 8 bases to trimming and J lost 7 bases, with 26 bases between them. From germline, CDR1 is SNHLY and CDR2 FYNNEI. The CDR3 nucleotides are TGTGCCAGCCTCGAGGCTGACAGACTCGATGCGAGCGGGGAGCTGTTTTTT. Its translation: CASLEADRLDASGELFF.

This chain links TRBV3-1 with TRBJ1-1; 8 nucleotides agree with TRBD1. Germline loops: CDR1 LGHDT, CDR2 YNNKEL (reference sequence). J lost 5 bases, V lost 9 bases, and 8 bases had no gene match. The CDR3 consists of 13 residues. DNA of the CDR3: TGTGCCAGAAACAGACAGGGGTTGACTGAAGCTTTCTTT. Amino acids: CARNRQGLTEAFF.

Comments on this clonotype: This may arise from a read error, as a much more abundant clone is one base away. The J gene is TRBJ2-7, the V gene TRBV20-1; D tentatively reads TRBD1 or TRBD2 (5 bases each). Germline V gene sequence: CDR1 DFQATT, CDR2 SNEGSKA (reference sequence). The CDR3 contains 14 residues. V lost 3 bases to trimming and J lost 1 base, with 13 bases between them. The CDR3 sequence: CSARKVGTSYEQYF. The DNA for the CDR3 is TGCAGTGCTAGGAAGGTAGGGACGTCCTACGAGCAGTACTTC.

CDR3: CASSAGTHTGELFF. CDR3 sequence (DNA): TGTGCCAGCAGCGCCGGGACACACACCGGGGAGCTGTTTTTT. This chain uses TRBV5-6 with TRBJ2-2, with a tentative D call TRBD1 (6 bases). The V and J ends lost 4 bases and 3 bases respectively, with 10 bases between them. The CDR3 extends over 14 amino acids. Per germline, CDR1 SGHDT and CDR2 YYEEEE.

This clonotype has a handful of counts. The chain uses TRBV20-1 and TRBJ1-2, with D hard to call. Germline assignment: CDR1 DFQATT and CDR2 SNEGSKA (reference sequence). Deletions cut 1 base from V and 5 bases from J, with 8 bases between. This CDR3 comprises 12 residues. The CDR3, as DNA: TGCAGTGCTAGAGGACCCTCATATGGCTACACCTTC. The encoded protein is CSARGPSYGYTF.

The chain employs TRBV15 and TRBJ2-1; 7 bases map to TRBD1. Germline CDR1 is LNHNV and CDR2 is YYDKDF (reference sequence). This CDR3 is 13 amino acids long. J gave up 8 bases and V 3 bases, and 4 bases lay outside the gene matches. The CDR3, as DNA: TGTGCCACCAGCAGGAAACAGGGGTATGAGCAGTTCTTC. Translated: CATSRKQGYEQFF.

The chain couples TRBV2 to TRBJ2-1; 9 nucleotides agree with TRBD1. CDR3 length: 15 amino acids. The J segment lost 7 bases and the V segment lost 6 bases, leaving 10 bases of the junction unmatched. Germline V CDR1 and CDR2: SNHLY, FYNNEI. Here the CDR3 DNA reads TGTGCCAGCAGAAAATCTAGGGACAGGGTGAATGAGCAGTTCTTC. Protein product: CASRKSRDRVNEQFF. Full variable domain (rest looked up from reference TRBV2 and TRBJ2-1): EPEVTQTPSHQVTQMGQEVILRCVPISNHLYFYWYRQILGQKVEFLVSFYNNEISEKSEIFDDQFSVERPDGSNFTLKIRSTKLEDSAMYFCASRKSRDRVNEQFFGPGTRLTVL.

There are a few counts of this clonotype. The chain is built from TRBV3-1 and TRBJ1-4; D not resolved. V lost 5 bases, J lost 7 bases, and 11 bases lay in between. The CDR3 has 13 amino acids. Germline values: CDR1 LGHDT, CDR2 YNNKEL (reference sequence). CDR3 DNA: TGTGCCAGCAGCACCTCCGGCAGTGAAAAACTGTTTTTT. As protein: CASSTSGSEKLFF.

This chain uses TRBV20-1 with TRBJ1-1; maybe TRBD1 (6 bases). Germline CDR1 is DFQATT and CDR2 is SNEGSKA (reference sequence). Trimming pared 6 bases from V and 4 bases from J, leaving 15 bases between. The CDR3 has 13 amino acids. CDR3 protein: CSAERGGSTEAFF. The DNA for the CDR3 is TGCAGTGCGGAGAGAGGGGGGAGCACTGAAGCTTTCTTT.

V is TRBV5-1 and J is TRBJ2-1, with D perhaps being TRBD1 or TRBD2 (6 bases each). Germline values: CDR1 SGHRS, CDR2 YFSETQ. There are 15 residues in the CDR3. The V end lost 2 bases, the J end lost 8 bases, and 17 bases lay between the germline ends. The CDR3 nucleotides are TGCGCCAGCAGCTTAACCGCTGGGGGGCCTTATGAGCAGTTCTTC. This encodes CASSLTAGGPYEQFF.

This clonotype came up once. The chain carries TRBV12-3 or TRBV12-4 and TRBJ2-7; 11 bases align to TRBD2. The CDR3 is 15 amino acids. After removal of 5 bases from V and 3 bases from J, the junction contained 6 bases not matched to a gene. This CDR3 is CASSELAGVRYEQYF. The CDR3 DNA is TGTGCCAGCAGTGAACTAGCGGGGGTGCGCTACGAGCAGTACTTC.